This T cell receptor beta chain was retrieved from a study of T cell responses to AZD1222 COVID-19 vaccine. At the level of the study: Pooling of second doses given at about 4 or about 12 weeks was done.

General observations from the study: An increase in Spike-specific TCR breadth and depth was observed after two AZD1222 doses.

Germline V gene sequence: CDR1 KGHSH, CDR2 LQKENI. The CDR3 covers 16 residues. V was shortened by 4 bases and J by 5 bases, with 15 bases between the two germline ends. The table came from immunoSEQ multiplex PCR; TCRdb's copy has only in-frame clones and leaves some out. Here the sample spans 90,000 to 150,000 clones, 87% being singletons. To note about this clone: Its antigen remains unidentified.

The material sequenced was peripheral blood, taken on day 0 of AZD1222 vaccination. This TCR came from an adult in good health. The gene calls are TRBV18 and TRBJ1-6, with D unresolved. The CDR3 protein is CASSRGIERDNSPLHF. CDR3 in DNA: TGTGCCAGCTCACGGGGAATTGAGAGAGATAATTCACCCCTCCACTTT.